The present TCR beta chain was sequenced within a study of T cell responses to AZD1222 COVID-19 vaccine. A word on this clone: The target antigen is unknown.

Study-wide results and caveats: Elevations in Spike-specific TCR breadth and depth followed administration of two AZD1222 doses.

Sequenced by immunoSEQ multiplex PCR; TCRdb stores in-frame clones only, minus some. The sample carries about 180,000 clones, over 90% recorded once. The CDR3 totals 13 residues. The germline V gene has CDR1 SGHRS and CDR2 YFSETQ. The V and J ends lost 0 bases and 6 bases respectively, with 7 bases between them. This sample comprised peripheral blood, obtained 28 days after the second AZD1222 dose. This TCR came from an adult who received the AZD1222 COVID-19 vaccine. V usage is TRBV5-1 and J usage is TRBJ2-1; no clear D. Written as DNA, the CDR3 is TGCGCCAGCAGCTTGGTTAGCCGCAATGAGCAGTTCTTC. Translation: CASSLVSRNEQFF.